Below are 5 T cell receptor beta chains sequenced from a single sample in a study of blood T cell repertoires in COVID-19. The table came from immunoSEQ multiplex PCR; TCRdb's copy has only in-frame clones and leaves some out. Among about 110,000 clones listed, approximately 80% were seen once. Sample: peripheral blood. These receptors came from an elderly woman with active or convalescent COVID-19.

V usage is TRBV5-6 and J usage is TRBJ1-3, with D hard to call. The V gene lost 1 base and the J gene lost 0 bases, with 11 bases spanning the gap. The CDR3 extends over 16 amino acids. In germline, CDR1 is SGHDT, CDR2 YYEEEE. The CDR3, as DNA: TGTGCCAGCAGCTTGTTGGCCCCAAGCTCTGGAAACACCATATATTTT. Amino acids: CASSLLAPSSGNTIYF.

A single count supports this clone. CDR3 sequence: CASSPRDRPNEKLFF. The CDR3 region has the DNA TGTGCCAGCAGCCCCCGGGACAGACCTAATGAAAAACTGTTTTTT. This sequence joins TRBV7-8 and TRBJ1-4; 7 bases are shared with TRBD1. Germline V gene sequence: CDR1 SGHVS, CDR2 FQNEAQ. This CDR3 contains 15 residues. V lost 5 bases and J lost 3; bases outside the gene matches: 6.

V gene TRBV27 combines with J gene TRBJ2-1; TRBD2 matches at 11 bases. The length of the CDR3 is 17 residues. The J segment lost 1 base and the V segment lost 10 bases, leaving 12 bases of the junction unmatched. CDR1 is MNHEY, CDR2 SMNVEV, per germline (reference sequence). Here the CDR3 DNA reads TGTGCCACCCTACGACTAGCGGGAATATTTTCCTACAATGAGCAGTTCTTC. Translated: CATLRLAGIFSYNEQFF.

This sequence joins TRBV5-6 and TRBJ2-2, with a weak D call TRBD1 (6 bases). The V end was cut by 4 bases, the J end by 1 base, with 8 bases between. The CDR3 sequence is 14 residues long. Germline lookup yields CDR1 SGHDT and CDR2 YYEEEE. CDR3 bases: TGTGCCAGCAGCATGACAGGGAACACCGGGGAGCTGTTTTTT. This gives the protein CASSMTGNTGELFF.

The chain joins TRBV12-3 or TRBV12-4 to TRBJ2-3; tentatively, D is TRBD1 (5 bases). The ends were cut back, 6 bases at V and 10 bases at J, with 14 bases in the middle. There are 12 residues in the CDR3. The CDR3 bases are TGTGCCAGCAGGGCAGGGTCCCTCTCGCAGTATTTT. Its protein product is CASRAGSLSQYF.